There are many counts of the clone carrying this T cell receptor (beta chain). Its antigen is currently unknown. The template was RNA from unsorted bulk tissue. The normal lung tissue was taken more than 3 cm from the tumor edge. This record comes from a study of tumor and adjacent non-tumor tissue in lung cancer. Three rounds of nested PCR, following a modified ARM-PCR protocol, produced the TCRbeta library. One entry per CDR3 protein, called by TCRdb with MiXCR from the multiplex PCR reads. The sample contains approximately 47,000 distinct CDR3 sequences, 64% of which appear only once. Germline CDR1 is SQVTM and CDR2 is ANQGSEA. The CDR3 runs 13 residues. The V end lost 5 bases, the J end lost 0 bases, and 10 bases lay between the germline ends. Study-wide findings and caveats: Compared with tumor, normal lung showed significantly lower TCR diversity.

The chain employs TRBV29-1 and TRBJ1-1; a possible D gene is TRBD1 (6 bases). Sequenced: distant non-tumor lung tissue. The receptor was derived from a woman aged 70-85 years with non-small cell lung cancer. The CDR3 sequence is CSVRTDLNTEAFF. CDR3 DNA: TGCAGCGTTCGGACAGATTTGAACACTGAAGCTTTCTTT.